This TCR beta chain originates from a study of blood T cell repertoires in COVID-19. Study-wide context: T cells, B-cell-depleted T cells, or PBMCs supplied cDNA or gDNA.

This CDR3 region has 17 residues. In germline, CDR1 is LNHNV, CDR2 YYDKDF (reference sequence). The trim removed 0 bases at V and 4 bases at J, leaving 9 bases unmatched. Libraries were prepared by immunoSEQ multiplex PCR; TCRdb keeps only in-frame clonotypes and omits some of them. The profile covers about 240,000 clones, with about nine tenths appearing a single time and just over 2.5% taken by the ten largest. The chain joins TRBV15 to TRBJ1-2; TRBD1 matches 9 bases. Input material: PBMCs or T cells enriched from blood (not recorded which). The TCR sequence derives from a woman in her twenties or thirties with acute COVID-19. This chain's CDR3 is CATSRDNLRDRAYGYTF. For the CDR3, the DNA is TGTGCCACCAGCAGAGATAACCTCCGGGACAGGGCCTATGGCTACACCTTC.